One and the same sample provided the 28 T cell receptor beta chains below, sequenced in a study of cytomegalovirus exposure and HLA in healthy donors. PCR was performed using 60 Vbeta and 13 Jbeta primers. The method was immunoSEQ multiplex PCR; TCRdb's version includes in-frame clones alone and lacks a portion of them. In the table there are roughly 70,000 clones, just under 75% of which are singletons. The sequenced sample consisted of PBMCs. These receptors were obtained from a human donor in good health.

This rearrangement joins TRBV19 to TRBJ2-7, with 7 nucleotides matching TRBD1. Germline V gene sequence: CDR1 LNHDA, CDR2 SQIVND (reference sequence). The CDR3 is made up of 15 amino acids. J gave up 6 bases and V 2 bases, and 10 bases lay outside the gene matches. The CDR3 DNA reads TGTGCCAGTAGTATATCCGACGTGTCAGGGGGCGAGCAGTACTTC. Protein product: CASSISDVSGGEQYF.

This chain joins TRBV28 and TRBJ1-4; D perhaps matches TRBD1 (5 bases). The ends were cut back, 2 bases at V and 7 bases at J, with 20 bases in the middle. This CDR3 is 17 amino acids long. Germline V CDR1 and CDR2: MDHEN, SYDVKM. CDR3: CASSLRGHSGMSEKLFF. The CDR3 nucleotides read TGTGCCAGCAGTTTACGAGGCCATTCAGGGATGAGTGAAAAACTGTTTTTT. Looking up the rest from reference TRBV28 and TRBJ1-4 gives the full variable domain: DVKVTQSSRYLVKRTGEKVFLECVQDMDHENMFWYRQDPGLGLRLIYFSYDVKMKEKGDIPEGYSVSREKKERFSLILESASTNQTSMYLCASSLRGHSGMSEKLFFGSGTQLSVL.

The chain uses TRBV7-9 and TRBJ1-5, with D possibly TRBD1 on 5 matching bases. In germline, CDR1 is SEHNR, CDR2 FQNEAQ (reference sequence). The CDR3 loop spans 16 amino acids. Between the trimmed V and J ends, which lost 4 bases and 1 base, there was a span of 14 bases. The CDR3 loop reads CASSSGRGGSNQPQHF. The CDR3 nucleotides are TGTGCCAGCAGCTCTGGGAGGGGTGGGAGCAATCAGCCCCAGCATTTT.

The CDR3: CASLQGAPTDTQYF. The DNA for the CDR3 is TGCGCCAGCCTGCAGGGGGCGCCTACAGATACGCAGTATTTT. This sequence joins TRBV5-1 and TRBJ2-3, with 8 bases matching TRBD1. The length of the CDR3 is 14 residues. CDR1 is SGHRS, CDR2 YFSETQ, per germline. The ends lost 7 bases at V and 3 bases at J; junction bases unmatched: 7.

This clone was observed many times. This chain links TRBV5-4 with TRBJ1-1; D is uncertain. Trimming took off 4 bases at V and 1 base at J, with 14 bases between the two ends. The CDR3 totals 15 residues. The germline CDR1 and CDR2 sequences are SGHNT and YYREEE (reference sequence). The CDR3 DNA follows: TGTGCCAGCAGCCCGGGAGGACGGTCGAACACTGAAGCTTTCTTT. It is translated as CASSPGGRSNTEAFF.

The chain combines TRBV7-8 with TRBJ2-7, with TRBD2 matching 10 bases. The junction had 9 bases not matched to a gene; V was cut back by 1 base and J by 0 bases. Germline V gene sequence: CDR1 SGHVS, CDR2 FQNEAQ. This CDR3 contains 18 residues. The CDR3 nucleotides are TGTGCCAGCAGCTTAGAACACCGACTAGCGGGTGCCTCCTACGAGCAGTACTTC. This encodes CASSLEHRLAGASYEQYF.

This chain connects TRBV27 to TRBJ2-3, with D possibly matching TRBD1 (6 bases). The CDR3 totals 15 residues. CDR1 is MNHEY and CDR2 is SMNVEV in the germline V gene (reference sequence). The V end was cut by 6 bases, the J end by 2 bases, with 15 bases between. The CDR3 sequence: CASSALGADTDTQYF. CDR3 in DNA: TGTGCCAGCAGCGCCTTGGGGGCAGACACAGATACGCAGTATTTT.

V is TRBV29-1 and J is TRBJ2-5, with TRBD1 matching over 7 bases. The germline gives CDR1 SQVTM, CDR2 ANQGSEA. CDR3 length equals 13 residues. J was trimmed by 4 bases and V by 6 bases; bases with no gene match: 8. This CDR3 is CSVYRGALETQYF. CDR3 nucleotide sequence: TGCAGCGTGTACAGGGGAGCCCTAGAGACCCAGTACTTC.

This clone was recorded once. The chain couples TRBV18 to TRBJ1-2; TRBD1 is a possible D gene (6 bases). Germline lookup yields CDR1 KGHSH and CDR2 LQKENI. CDR3 length: 15 residues. V lost 6 bases and J 0 bases, leaving 14 bases between the germline ends. The chain's CDR3 is CASSPSGHTNYGYTF. The DNA of the CDR3 is TGTGCCAGCTCCCCTTCGGGACACACTAACTATGGCTACACCTTC. The variable domain in full, completed from reference TRBV18 and TRBJ1-2, reads NAGVMQNPRHLVRRRGQEARLRCSPMKGHSHVYWYRQLPEEGLKFMVYLQKENIIDESGMPKERFSAEFPKEGPSILRIQQVVRGDSAAYFCASSPSGHTNYGYTFGSGTRLTVV.

The rearrangement uses TRBV14 and TRBJ1-2; no clear D gene. Trimming shortened V by 1 base and J by 2 bases, and 5 bases separated the two germline ends. There are 13 residues in the CDR3. Germline values: CDR1 SGHDN, CDR2 FVKESK. The DNA of the CDR3 is TGTGCCAGCAGCCAAGGGCGGAACTATGGCTACACCTTC. Its translation: CASSQGRNYGYTF.

This chain uses TRBV5-1 with TRBJ2-3; tentative D call: TRBD2 (5 bases). Germline assignment: CDR1 SGHRS and CDR2 YFSETQ. Trimming cost V 6 bases and J 3 bases, with 17 bases left between them. CDR3 length equals 15 residues. CDR3 in amino acids: CASKAGRGGTDTQYF. In DNA, the CDR3 is TGCGCCAGCAAGGCGGGCAGAGGCGGTACAGATACGCAGTATTTT.

The V gene is TRBV28, the J gene TRBJ2-7; D remains ambiguous. The V gene's germline CDR1 is MDHEN and CDR2 SYDVKM. The V and J ends lost 4 bases and 2 bases respectively, with 6 bases between them. This CDR3 spans 12 amino acids. This CDR3 is CASSSTAYEQYF. The CDR3, as DNA: TGTGCCAGCAGTTCGACTGCCTACGAGCAGTACTTC.

The rearrangement uses TRBV7-3 and TRBJ2-7, with TRBD1 identical over 11 bases. The V and J ends lost 3 bases and 6 bases, in that order; junction bases with no gene match: 4. There are 14 residues in the CDR3. Germline V gene lookup returns CDR1 SGHTA and CDR2 FQGTGA. CDR3 DNA sequence: TGTGCCAGCAGCTTCTCGGGGACAGGGGGCGAGCAGTACTTC. Translated, it gives CASSFSGTGGEQYF.

The gene calls are TRBV12-1 and TRBJ2-5; the DNA was not used to check the table's D call, TRBD2. TRBV12-1 corresponds to a pseudogene. The CDR3 contains 14 residues. Here the CDR3 reads CASRGLAGEETQYF. Written as DNA, the CDR3 is TGTGCCAGCAGGGGACTAGCGGGAGAGGAGACCCAGTACTTC.

The rearrangement joins TRBV7-9 to TRBJ1-1; possibly TRBD1 for D (6 bases). Germline CDR1 and CDR2: SEHNR and FQNEAQ (reference sequence). The CDR3 contains 16 residues. The ends were cut back, 2 bases at V and 0 bases at J, with 13 bases in the middle. The CDR3 DNA reads as TGTGCCAGCAGCTTACCCAGGGGAGAGGTGAACACTGAAGCTTTCTTT. Amino acid sequence: CASSLPRGEVNTEAFF.

The chain has TRBV29-1 and TRBJ2-1; TRBD2 matches 10 bases. Germline V gives CDR1 SQVTM, CDR2 ANQGSEA. CDR3 length: 15 amino acids. V trimming: 2 bases; J trimming: 2 bases; junction bases outside the gene matches: 3. The chain's CDR3 is CSVELLAGPYNEQFF. CDR3 DNA: TGCAGCGTTGAACTACTAGCGGGACCCTACAATGAGCAGTTCTTC.

The CDR3 DNA sequence: TGTGCCATCAGCCCGGTAGAGGGGGCGGAGGAAAAACTGTTTTTT. It encodes CAISPVEGAEEKLFF. The chain links TRBV10-3 to TRBJ1-4; TRBD1 matches at 7 bases. This CDR3 has 15 residues. Germline CDR1 reads ENHRY; CDR2 reads SYGVKD. Trimming removed 6 bases from V and 8 bases from J; junction bases left unmatched: 12.

This chain connects TRBV25-1 to TRBJ2-2; D gene ambiguous. The CDR3 is made up of 15 amino acids. Germline loops: CDR1 MGHDK, CDR2 SYGVNS. Trimming stripped 4 bases from V and 3 bases from J, with 12 bases between. In nucleotides, the CDR3 is TGTGCCAGCAGTGCCCTCGACTCGGACACCGGGGAGCTGTTTTTT. Its translation is CASSALDSDTGELFF.

J is TRBJ1-1 and V is TRBV19, with 11 bases identical to TRBD1. In germline, CDR1 is LNHDA, CDR2 SQIVND (reference sequence). The CDR3 covers 15 residues. Trimming at V came to 5 bases and at J to 4 bases, leaving 6 bases not matched to a gene. This chain's CDR3 is CASSPGTGGPTEAFF. CDR3 in DNA: TGTGCCAGTAGTCCGGGGACAGGGGGACCCACTGAAGCTTTCTTT.

The chain recombines TRBV6-6 with TRBJ1-3; D is ambiguous. The CDR3 extends over 14 amino acids. V lost 5 bases to trimming and J lost 0 bases, with 8 bases between them. Germline CDR1 MNHNY, CDR2 SVGAGI (reference sequence). The CDR3 DNA reads as TGTGCCAGCAGTCCTCCCAGCTCTGGAAACACCATATATTTT. Translation: CASSPPSSGNTIYF.

The chain links TRBV28 to TRBJ1-4; D is perhaps TRBD1 (6 bases). This CDR3 has 14 amino acids. CDR1 and CDR2 (germline): MDHEN, SYDVKM. Trimming left V 5 bases short and J 6 bases short, with 13 bases between. The CDR3 region is CASSRTEWDEKLFF. In nucleotides, the CDR3 is TGTGCCAGCAGTCGGACAGAATGGGATGAAAAACTGTTTTTT.

This clone was detected only a few times. The DNA of the CDR3 is TGTGCCAGCAGCAACCGAGGGGGCGACACCATATATTTT. It specifies CASSNRGGDTIYF. The gene calls are TRBV25-1 and TRBJ1-3, with 7 bases that match TRBD1. V was clipped by 6 bases and J by 8 bases; unmatched bases: 7. The CDR3 has 13 residues. Germline CDR1 MGHDK, CDR2 SYGVNS.

The sample holds a few counts of this clone. The chain is built from TRBV19 and TRBJ2-6; weak D call: TRBD1 (6 bases). The V end was cut by 6 bases, the J end by 2 bases, with 8 bases between. The CDR3 contains 14 residues. CDR1 is LNHDA, CDR2 SQIVND, per germline (reference sequence). The CDR3: CASRDRPGANVLTF. In nucleotides, the CDR3 is TGTGCCAGTAGAGACAGGCCTGGGGCCAACGTCCTGACTTTC. Looking up the rest from reference TRBV19 and TRBJ2-6 gives the full variable domain: DGGITQSPKYLFRKEGQNVTLSCEQNLNHDAMYWYRQDPGQGLRLIYYSQIVNDFQKGDIAEGYSVSREKKESFPLTVTSAQKNPTAFYLCASRDRPGANVLTFGAGSRLTVL.

This chain joins TRBV10-3 and TRBJ2-7, with a weak D call TRBD2 (6 bases). In germline, CDR1 is ENHRY, CDR2 SYGVKD. The CDR3 consists of 14 residues. The V end lost 4 bases, the J end lost 3 bases, and 13 bases lay between the germline ends. The CDR3 DNA sequence: TGTGCCATCAGTGGTCCCGGGAGCCTCTACGAGCAGTACTTC. Its translation: CAISGPGSLYEQYF.

V and J are TRBV19 and TRBJ2-3, with TRBD2 as a possible D gene (6 bases). V was pared by 2 bases and J by 2 bases, with 11 bases between. The germline gives CDR1 LNHDA, CDR2 SQIVND (reference sequence). This CDR3 is 15 amino acids long. The CDR3 nucleotides read TGTGCCAGTAGTATATTGGGCGGGAACACAGATACGCAGTATTTT. This translates into CASSILGGNTDTQYF.

This chain joins TRBV5-1 and TRBJ1-2; TRBD1 matches 10 bases. V lost 1 base to trimming and J lost 4 bases; unmatched junction nucleotides: 4. There are 15 residues in the CDR3. Germline V CDR1 and CDR2: SGHRS, YFSETQ. CDR3 loop: CASSLSGTGAYGYTF. In DNA, the CDR3 is TGCGCCAGCAGCTTGTCTGGGACAGGGGCCTATGGCTACACCTTC.

The genes are TRBV7-9 and TRBJ1-2, with 7 bases identical to TRBD1. V was pared by 5 bases and J by 2 bases, with 5 bases of the junction left unmatched. The CDR3 is made up of 14 amino acids. CDR1 is SEHNR and CDR2 is FQNEAQ in the germline V gene (reference sequence). The CDR3 region is CASSRGGGNYGYTF. In DNA, the CDR3 is TGTGCCAGCAGCCGAGGGGGCGGAAACTATGGCTACACCTTC.

CDR3 amino acids: CASSEAQQAANYGYTF. The CDR3 DNA is TGTGCCAGCAGTGAAGCGCAACAGGCGGCAAACTATGGCTACACCTTC. The chain carries TRBV6-1 and TRBJ1-2; D possibly corresponds to TRBD1 (5 bases). V lost 0 bases, J lost 2 bases, and 13 bases lay in between. The CDR3 runs 16 residues. Germline V gene sequence: CDR1 MNHNS, CDR2 SASEGT.